This record looks at one T cell receptor (beta chain) sequence and its context. The target antigen is unknown. This sample was included in a study of cytomegalovirus exposure and HLA in healthy donors. Study conclusions and caveats: According to an earlier analysis, most TCR beta V segments yielded productive rearrangements about 90% or about 30% of the time.

The germline CDR1 and CDR2 sequences are SGHVS and FQNEAQ. V lost 3 bases and J lost 2; bases outside the gene matches: 8. This CDR3 has 16 residues. In the PCR, 60 Vbeta and 13 Jbeta primers were used. The assay was immunoSEQ multiplex PCR, and TCRdb's table has in-frame clones only and misses some. Altogether around 100,000 clones are present, roughly 74% being singletons, with the ten largest covering approximately 2.1%. Sequenced sample: PBMCs. This sequence joins TRBV7-8 and TRBJ2-7, with TRBD1 matching 9 bases. The sequence derives from a woman aged 40 to 50 in good health and CMV-seronegative. CDR3 protein: CASSFSTGTGTYEQYF. CDR3 coding DNA: TGTGCCAGCAGCTTTTCCACCGGGACAGGGACCTACGAGCAGTACTTC.